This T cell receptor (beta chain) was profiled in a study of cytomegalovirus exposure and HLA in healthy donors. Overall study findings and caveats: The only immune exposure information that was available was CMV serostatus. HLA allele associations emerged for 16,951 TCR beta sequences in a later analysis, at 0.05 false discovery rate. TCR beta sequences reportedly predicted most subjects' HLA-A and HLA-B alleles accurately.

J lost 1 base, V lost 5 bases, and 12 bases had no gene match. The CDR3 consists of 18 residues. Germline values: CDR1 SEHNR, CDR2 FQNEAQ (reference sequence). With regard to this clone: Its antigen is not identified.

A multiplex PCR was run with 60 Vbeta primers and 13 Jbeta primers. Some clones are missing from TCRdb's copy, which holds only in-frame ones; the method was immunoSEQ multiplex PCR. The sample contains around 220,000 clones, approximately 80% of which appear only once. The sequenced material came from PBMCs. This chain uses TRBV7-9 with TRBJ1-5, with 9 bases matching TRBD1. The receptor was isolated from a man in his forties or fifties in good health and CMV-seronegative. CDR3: CASSAAGTGGSSNQPQHF. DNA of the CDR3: TGTGCCAGCAGCGCCGCGGGAACAGGGGGCTCGAGCAATCAGCCCCAGCATTTT.